The clone carrying this TCR beta chain appeared a single time. Antigen: not known. TCRdb fed the 5' RACE reads into MiXCR, producing one record per CDR3 protein. The sample shows fewer than 650,000 distinct CDR3 sequences, about a fifth of them seen only once. These data are taken from a study of T cells after yellow fever vaccination. Findings and caveats of the study: Abundant clonotypes (contaminants from the bulk population) could be present in FACS-sorted repertoires.

CDR1 is SGHTA, CDR2 FQGTGA, per germline. This CDR3 is 14 amino acids long. Trimming took off 5 bases at V and 7 bases at J, with 15 bases between the two ends. The sequence was collected from a man between 18 and 29 years old who received the YFV17D yellow fever vaccine. Sequencing was performed on PBMCs, taken around 3 weeks after the first yellow fever vaccination. This chain joins TRBV7-3 and TRBJ2-1; D perhaps matches TRBD2 (6 bases). CDR3 sequence: CASSPSGLANEQFF. CDR3 bases: TGTGCCAGCAGCCCCAGCGGGCTAGCGAATGAGCAGTTCTTC.